This T cell receptor (beta chain) was documented in a study of blood T cell repertoires in COVID-19. Turning to the study itself: The United States, Italy and Spain supplied acute and convalescent COVID-19 samples. T cells, B-cell-depleted T cells, or PBMCs supplied cDNA or gDNA.

Seattle patients were enrolled during active infection and followed longitudinally. As processed by the authors: Estimation of nucleated cell counts was performed using reference gene primer amplification. TCRdb's table, derived via immunoSEQ multiplex PCR, lists solely in-frame clones and lacks some. The DNA gave D and trimming, while V, J and clone size come from that table. The sample includes 150,000 to 250,000 clones, about 93% of them seen just once. Trimming took 4 bases from V and 6 from J; bases not matched to a gene: 10. This CDR3 has 17 residues. The germline gives CDR1 KGHDR, CDR2 SFDVKD. The rearrangement links TRBV24-1 to TRBJ1-6; TRBD1 matches 8 bases. The sequence was collected from a man aged 25 to 45 with COVID-19, enrolled during active disease. The sequencing sample was made of peripheral blood. CDR3 sequence reads: CATSEELRDRLNSPLHF. CDR3 DNA sequence: TGTGCCACCAGTGAAGAACTCCGGGACAGGCTTAATTCACCCCTCCACTTT.